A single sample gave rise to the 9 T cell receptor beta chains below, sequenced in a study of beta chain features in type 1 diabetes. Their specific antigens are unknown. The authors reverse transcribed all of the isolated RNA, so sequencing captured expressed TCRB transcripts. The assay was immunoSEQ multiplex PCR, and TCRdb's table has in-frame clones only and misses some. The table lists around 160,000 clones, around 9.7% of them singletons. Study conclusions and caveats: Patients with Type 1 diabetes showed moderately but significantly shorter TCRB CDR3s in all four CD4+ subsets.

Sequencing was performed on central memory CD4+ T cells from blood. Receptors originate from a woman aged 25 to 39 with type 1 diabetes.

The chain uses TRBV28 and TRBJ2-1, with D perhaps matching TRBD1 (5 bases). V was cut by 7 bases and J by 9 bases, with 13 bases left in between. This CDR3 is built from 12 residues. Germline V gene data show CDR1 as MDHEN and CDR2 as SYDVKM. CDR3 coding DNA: TGTGCCAGCAATTGGGTTAGGGGTGAGCAGTTCTTC. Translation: CASNWVRGEQFF.

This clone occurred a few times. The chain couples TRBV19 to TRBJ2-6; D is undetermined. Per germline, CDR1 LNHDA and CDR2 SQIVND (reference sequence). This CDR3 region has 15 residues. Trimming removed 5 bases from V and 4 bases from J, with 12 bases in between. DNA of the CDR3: TGTGCCAGTAGTTCGAGTATTCCGGGGGCCAACGTCCTGACTTTC. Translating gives CASSSSIPGANVLTF.

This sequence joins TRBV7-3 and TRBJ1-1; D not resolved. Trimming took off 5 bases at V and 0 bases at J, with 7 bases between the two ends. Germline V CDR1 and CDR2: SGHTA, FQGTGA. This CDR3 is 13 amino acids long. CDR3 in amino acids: CASSPYVNTEAFF. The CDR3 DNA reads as TGTGCCAGCAGCCCCTACGTGAACACTGAAGCTTTCTTT.

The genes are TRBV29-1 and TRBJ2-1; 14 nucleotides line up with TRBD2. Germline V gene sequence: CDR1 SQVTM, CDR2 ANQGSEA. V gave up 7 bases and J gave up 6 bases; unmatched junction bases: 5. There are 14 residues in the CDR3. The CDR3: CSADGTSGSNEQFF. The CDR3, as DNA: TGCAGCGCCGATGGGACTAGCGGGAGCAATGAGCAGTTCTTC.

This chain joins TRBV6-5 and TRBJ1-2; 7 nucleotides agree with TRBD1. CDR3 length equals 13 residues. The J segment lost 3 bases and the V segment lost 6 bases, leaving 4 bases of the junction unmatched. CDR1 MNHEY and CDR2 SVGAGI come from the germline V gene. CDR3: CASSNGQDYGYTF. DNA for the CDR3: TGTGCCAGCAGCAACGGACAGGACTATGGCTACACCTTC.

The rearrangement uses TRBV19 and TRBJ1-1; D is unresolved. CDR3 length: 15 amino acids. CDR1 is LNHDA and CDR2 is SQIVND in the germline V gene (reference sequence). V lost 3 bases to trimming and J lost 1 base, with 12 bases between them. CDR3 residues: CASSIPRRGNTEAFF. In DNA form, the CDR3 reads TGTGCCAGTAGTATCCCGAGGCGAGGGAACACTGAAGCTTTCTTT.

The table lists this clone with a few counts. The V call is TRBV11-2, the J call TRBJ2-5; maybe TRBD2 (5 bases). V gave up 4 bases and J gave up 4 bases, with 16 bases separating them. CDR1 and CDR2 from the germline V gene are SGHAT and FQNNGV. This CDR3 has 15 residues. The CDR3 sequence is CASSSRTAGPETQYF. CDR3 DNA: TGTGCCAGCAGCTCCCGAACGGCGGGTCCAGAGACCCAGTACTTC.

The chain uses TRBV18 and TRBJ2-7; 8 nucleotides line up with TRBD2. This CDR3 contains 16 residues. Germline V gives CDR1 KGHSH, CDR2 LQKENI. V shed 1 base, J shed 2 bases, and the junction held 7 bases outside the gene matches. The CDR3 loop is CASSPLGAGVTYEQYF. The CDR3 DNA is TGTGCCAGCTCACCACTGGGAGCGGGAGTGACCTACGAGCAGTACTTC.

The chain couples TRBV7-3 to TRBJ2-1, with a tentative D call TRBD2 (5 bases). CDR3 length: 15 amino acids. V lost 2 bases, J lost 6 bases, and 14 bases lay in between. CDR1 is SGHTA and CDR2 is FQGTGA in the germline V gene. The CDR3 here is CASSLLAAEGNEQFF. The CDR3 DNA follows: TGTGCCAGCAGCTTACTAGCTGCAGAGGGCAATGAGCAGTTCTTC.